The entry that follows covers one TCR beta chain sequence. CDR1 and CDR2 from the germline V gene are SGHDT and YYEEEE. CDR3 size: 13 residues. Trimming took 1 base from V and 7 from J, leaving 12 bases between them. Libraries were prepared by immunoSEQ multiplex PCR; TCRdb keeps only in-frame clonotypes and omits some of them. The sample has 50,000 to 70,000 clones, about 93% seen once; the top ten hold 3.5% to 4.5%. The data originate from a study of technical replicates of blood from a few donors. The sample comprised PBMCs. The TCR was taken from a human donor in good health. Some clones in this sample may be carry-over from other donors' samples. The chain couples TRBV5-6 to TRBJ2-7; a weak D match, TRBD1 (5 bases). The CDR3 protein is CASSLTQGREQYF. The CDR3 DNA sequence: TGTGCCAGCAGCTTGACCCAGGGAAGAGAGCAGTACTTC.